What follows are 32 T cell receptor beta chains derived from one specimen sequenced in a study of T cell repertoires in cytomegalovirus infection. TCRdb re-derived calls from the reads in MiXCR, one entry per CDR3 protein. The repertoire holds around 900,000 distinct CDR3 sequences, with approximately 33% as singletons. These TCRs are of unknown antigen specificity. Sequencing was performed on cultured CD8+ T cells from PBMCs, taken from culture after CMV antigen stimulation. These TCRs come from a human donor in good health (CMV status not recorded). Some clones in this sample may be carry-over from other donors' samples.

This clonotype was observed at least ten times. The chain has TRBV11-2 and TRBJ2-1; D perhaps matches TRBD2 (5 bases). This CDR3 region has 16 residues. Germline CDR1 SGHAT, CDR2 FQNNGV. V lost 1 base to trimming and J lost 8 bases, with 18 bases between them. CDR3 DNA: TGTGCCAGCAGCTTAGGGCCCGGGGATAAGTGGCATGAGCAGTTCTTC. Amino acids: CASSLGPGDKWHEQFF.

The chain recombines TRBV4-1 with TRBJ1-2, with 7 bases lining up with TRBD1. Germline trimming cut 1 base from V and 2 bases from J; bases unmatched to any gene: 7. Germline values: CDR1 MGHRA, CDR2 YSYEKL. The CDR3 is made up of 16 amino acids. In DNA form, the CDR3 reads TGCGCCAGCAGCCAAGTCCGGGGACAGTTGAACTATGGCTACACCTTC. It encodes CASSQVRGQLNYGYTF.

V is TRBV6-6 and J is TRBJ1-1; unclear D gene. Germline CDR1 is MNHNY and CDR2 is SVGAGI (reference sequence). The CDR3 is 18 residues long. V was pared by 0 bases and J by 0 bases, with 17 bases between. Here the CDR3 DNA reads TGTGCCAGCAGTTACTCTTTTTCGGGGATTTTGGTGAACACTGAAGCTTTCTTT. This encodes CASSYSFSGILVNTEAFF.

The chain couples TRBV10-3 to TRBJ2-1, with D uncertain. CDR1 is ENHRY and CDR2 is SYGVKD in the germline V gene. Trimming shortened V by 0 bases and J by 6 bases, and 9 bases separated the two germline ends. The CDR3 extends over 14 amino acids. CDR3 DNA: TGTGCCATCAGTGAGTCTACGGGCGGCAATGAGCAGTTCTTC. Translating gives CAISESTGGNEQFF.

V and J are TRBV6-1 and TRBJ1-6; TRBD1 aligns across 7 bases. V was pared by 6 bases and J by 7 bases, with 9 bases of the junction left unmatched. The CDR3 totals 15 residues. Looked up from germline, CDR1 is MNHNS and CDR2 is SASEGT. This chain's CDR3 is CASRFGQASNSPLHF. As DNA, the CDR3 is TGTGCCAGCAGGTTCGGACAGGCGTCGAATTCACCCCTCCACTTT.

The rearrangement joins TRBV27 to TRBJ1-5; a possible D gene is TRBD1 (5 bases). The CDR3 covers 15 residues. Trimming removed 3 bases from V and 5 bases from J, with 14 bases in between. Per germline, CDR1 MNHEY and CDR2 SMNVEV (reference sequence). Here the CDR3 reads CASSFSAGWDQPQHF. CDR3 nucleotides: TGTGCCAGCAGTTTCTCGGCAGGGTGGGATCAGCCCCAGCATTTT.

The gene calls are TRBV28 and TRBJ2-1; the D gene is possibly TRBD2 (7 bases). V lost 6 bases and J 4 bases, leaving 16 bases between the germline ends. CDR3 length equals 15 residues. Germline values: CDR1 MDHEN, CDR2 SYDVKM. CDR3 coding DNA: TGTGCCAGCAGAACTAGGGGGGGGTTATACAATGAGCAGTTCTTC. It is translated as CASRTRGGLYNEQFF.

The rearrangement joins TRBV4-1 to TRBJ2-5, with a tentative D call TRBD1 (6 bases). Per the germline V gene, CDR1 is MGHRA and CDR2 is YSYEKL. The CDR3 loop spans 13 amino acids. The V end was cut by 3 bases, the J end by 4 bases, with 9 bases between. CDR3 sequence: CASSHLRGETQYF. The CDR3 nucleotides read TGCGCCAGCAGCCATCTCAGGGGAGAGACCCAGTACTTC.

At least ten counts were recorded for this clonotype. The CDR3 sequence: CASSSDRIYEQYV. The DNA for the CDR3 is TGTGCCAGCAGCTCCGACAGAATATACGAGCAGTACGTC. The rearrangement links TRBV7-2 to TRBJ2-7; weak D call: TRBD1 (5 bases). Trimming cost V 4 bases and J 4 bases, with 11 bases left between them. Germline V lookup: CDR1 SGHTA, CDR2 FQGNSA. The CDR3 has 13 amino acids.

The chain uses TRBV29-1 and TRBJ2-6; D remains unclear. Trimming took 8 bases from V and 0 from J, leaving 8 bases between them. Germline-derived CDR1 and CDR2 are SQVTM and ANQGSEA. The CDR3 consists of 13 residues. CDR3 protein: CSFQDSGANVLTF. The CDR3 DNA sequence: TGCAGCTTCCAGGACTCTGGGGCCAACGTCCTGACTTTC.

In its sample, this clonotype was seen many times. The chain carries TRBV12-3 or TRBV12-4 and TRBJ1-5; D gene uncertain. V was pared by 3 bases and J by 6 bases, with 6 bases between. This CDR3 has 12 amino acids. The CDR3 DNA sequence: TGTGCCAGCAGTTTCATTGGTCAGCCCCAGCATTTT. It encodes CASSFIGQPQHF.

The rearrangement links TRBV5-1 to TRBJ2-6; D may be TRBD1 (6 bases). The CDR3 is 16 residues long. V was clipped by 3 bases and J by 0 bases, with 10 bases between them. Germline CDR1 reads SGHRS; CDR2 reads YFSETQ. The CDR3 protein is CASSSAGDSGANVLTF. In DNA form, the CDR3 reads TGCGCCAGCAGCTCTGCAGGGGACTCTGGGGCCAACGTCCTGACTTTC.

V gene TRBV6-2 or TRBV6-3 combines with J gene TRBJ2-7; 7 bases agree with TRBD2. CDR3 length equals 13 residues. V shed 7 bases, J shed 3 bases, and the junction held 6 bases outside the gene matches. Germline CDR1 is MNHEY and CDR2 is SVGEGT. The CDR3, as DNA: TGTGCCAGCAAAGCGGGACTCGACTACGAGCAGTACGTC. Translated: CASKAGLDYEQYV.

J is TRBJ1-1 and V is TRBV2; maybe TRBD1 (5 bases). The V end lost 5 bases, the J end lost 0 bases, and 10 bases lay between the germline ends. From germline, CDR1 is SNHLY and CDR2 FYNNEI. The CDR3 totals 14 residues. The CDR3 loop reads CASSKQVMNTEAFF. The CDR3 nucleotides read TGTGCCAGCAGTAAACAGGTCATGAACACTGAAGCTTTCTTT. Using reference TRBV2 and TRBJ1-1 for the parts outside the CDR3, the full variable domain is EPEVTQTPSHQVTQMGQEVILRCVPISNHLYFYWYRQILGQKVEFLVSFYNNEISEKSEIFDDQFSVERPDGSNFTLKIRSTKLEDSAMYFCASSKQVMNTEAFFGQGTRLTVV.

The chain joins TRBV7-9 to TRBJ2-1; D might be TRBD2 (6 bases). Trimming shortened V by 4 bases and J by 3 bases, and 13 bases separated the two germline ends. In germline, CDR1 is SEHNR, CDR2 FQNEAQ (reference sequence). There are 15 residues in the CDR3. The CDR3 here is CASSSGTVGYNEQFF. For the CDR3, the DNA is TGTGCCAGCAGCTCGGGGACTGTAGGCTACAATGAGCAGTTCTTC.

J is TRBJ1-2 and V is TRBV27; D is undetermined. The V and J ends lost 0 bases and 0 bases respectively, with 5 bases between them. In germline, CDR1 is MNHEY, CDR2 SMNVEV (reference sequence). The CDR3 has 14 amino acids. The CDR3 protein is CASSLSNTNYGYTF. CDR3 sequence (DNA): TGTGCCAGCAGTTTATCGAACACTAACTATGGCTACACCTTC.

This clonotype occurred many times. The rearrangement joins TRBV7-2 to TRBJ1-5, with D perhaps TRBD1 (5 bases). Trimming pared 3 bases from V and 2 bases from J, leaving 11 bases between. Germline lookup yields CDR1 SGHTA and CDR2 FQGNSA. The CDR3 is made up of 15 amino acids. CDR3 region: CASSLQGSGNQPQHF. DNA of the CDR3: TGTGCCAGCAGCTTGCAGGGCTCCGGCAATCAGCCCCAGCATTTT.

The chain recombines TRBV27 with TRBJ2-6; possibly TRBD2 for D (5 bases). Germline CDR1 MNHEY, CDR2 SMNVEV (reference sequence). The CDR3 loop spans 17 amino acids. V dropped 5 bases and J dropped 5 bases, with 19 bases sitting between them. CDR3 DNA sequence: TGTGCCAGCAGTGACGGGATCCTCGTTCGGAGGGCCAACGTCCTGACTTTC. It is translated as CASSDGILVRRANVLTF.

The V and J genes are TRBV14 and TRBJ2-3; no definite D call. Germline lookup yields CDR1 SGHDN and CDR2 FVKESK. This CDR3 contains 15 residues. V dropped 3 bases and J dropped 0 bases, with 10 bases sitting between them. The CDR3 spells CASSQVQTSTDTQYF. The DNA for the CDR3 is TGTGCCAGCAGCCAGGTCCAAACTAGCACAGATACGCAGTATTTT.

Here the CDR3 reads CSARLDRSQYF. CDR3 nucleotide sequence: TGCAGTGCTAGATTAGACAGGTCCCAGTACTTC. The J gene is TRBJ2-5, the V gene TRBV20-1; the D gene is possibly TRBD1 (6 bases). The germline CDR1 and CDR2 sequences are DFQATT and SNEGSKA (reference sequence). The CDR3 length is 11 residues. The V end lost 2 bases, the J end lost 9 bases, and 10 bases lay between the germline ends.

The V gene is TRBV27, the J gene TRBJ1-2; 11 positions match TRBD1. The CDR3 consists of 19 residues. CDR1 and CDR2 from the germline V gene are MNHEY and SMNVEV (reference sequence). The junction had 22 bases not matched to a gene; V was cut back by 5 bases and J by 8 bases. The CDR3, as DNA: TGTGCCAGCAGTCCGGACAGGGGGCTACTCGTGCCCGTATCGGTGGGCTACACCTTC. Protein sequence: CASSPDRGLLVPVSVGYTF.

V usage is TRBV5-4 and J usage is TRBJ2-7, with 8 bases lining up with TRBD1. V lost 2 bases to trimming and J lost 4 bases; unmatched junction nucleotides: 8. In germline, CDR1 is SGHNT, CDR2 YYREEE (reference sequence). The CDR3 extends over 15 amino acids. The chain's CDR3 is CASSFEDRVTYEQYF. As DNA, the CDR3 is TGTGCCAGCAGCTTCGAGGACAGGGTAACTTACGAGCAGTACTTC.

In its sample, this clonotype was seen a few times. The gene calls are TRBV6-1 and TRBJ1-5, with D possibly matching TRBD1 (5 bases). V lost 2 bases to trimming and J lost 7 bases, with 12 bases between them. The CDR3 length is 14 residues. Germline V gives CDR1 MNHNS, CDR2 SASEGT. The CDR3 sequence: CASSEFPPGQPQHF. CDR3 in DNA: TGTGCCAGCAGTGAATTTCCCCCAGGGCAGCCCCAGCATTTT.

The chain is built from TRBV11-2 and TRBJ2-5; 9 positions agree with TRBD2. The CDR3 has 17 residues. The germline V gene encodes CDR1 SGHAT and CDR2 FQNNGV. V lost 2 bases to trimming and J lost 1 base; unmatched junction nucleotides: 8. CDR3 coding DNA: TGTGCCAGCAGCTTATGGCGCGGGGGGGCGATCCAAGAGACCCAGTACTTC. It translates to CASSLWRGGAIQETQYF.

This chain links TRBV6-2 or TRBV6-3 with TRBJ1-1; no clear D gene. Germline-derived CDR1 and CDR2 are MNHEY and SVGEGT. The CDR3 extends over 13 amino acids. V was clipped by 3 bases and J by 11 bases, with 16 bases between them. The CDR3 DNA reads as TGTGCCAGCAGTTATGGACCGACCTTAGACGCTTTCTTT. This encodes CASSYGPTLDAFF.

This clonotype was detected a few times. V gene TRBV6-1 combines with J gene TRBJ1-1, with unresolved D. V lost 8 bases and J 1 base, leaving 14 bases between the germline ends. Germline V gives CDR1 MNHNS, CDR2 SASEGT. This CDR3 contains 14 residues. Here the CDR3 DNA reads TGTGCCAGCGAGTTGGGTAGTTGGAACACTGAAGCTTTCTTT. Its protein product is CASELGSWNTEAFF.

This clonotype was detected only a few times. The CDR3 coding sequence is TGCAGTGCTAGAGATTCGGGGCCCTATGGCTACACCTTC. Protein: CSARDSGPYGYTF. The V and J genes are TRBV20-1 and TRBJ1-2; perhaps TRBD1 as D (5 bases). CDR3 length: 13 amino acids. CDR1 DFQATT and CDR2 SNEGSKA come from the germline V gene (reference sequence). The germline V and J ends were trimmed by 0 bases and 4 bases, with 9 bases remaining between them.

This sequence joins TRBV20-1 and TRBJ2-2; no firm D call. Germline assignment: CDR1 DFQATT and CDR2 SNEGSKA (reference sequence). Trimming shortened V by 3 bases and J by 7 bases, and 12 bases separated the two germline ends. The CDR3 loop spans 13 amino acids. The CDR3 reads CSASEVGGGELFF. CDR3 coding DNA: TGCAGTGCTAGCGAGGTGGGCGGCGGGGAGCTGTTTTTT.

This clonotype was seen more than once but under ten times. CDR3 residues: CASSEEGLAGGPADTQYF. CDR3 nucleotides: TGTGCCAGCAGTGAAGAGGGGCTAGCGGGGGGGCCCGCAGATACGCAGTATTTT. The rearrangement links TRBV6-1 to TRBJ2-3; TRBD2 agrees at 12 bases. This CDR3 is 18 amino acids long. Trimming cost V 1 base and J 4 bases; bases outside gene matches: 9. Germline V lookup: CDR1 MNHNS, CDR2 SASEGT.

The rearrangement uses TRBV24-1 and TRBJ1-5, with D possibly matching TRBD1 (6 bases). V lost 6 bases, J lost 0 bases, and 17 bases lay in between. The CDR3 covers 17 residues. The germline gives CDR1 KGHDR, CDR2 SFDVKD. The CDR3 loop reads CATSRPVGGRSNQPQHF. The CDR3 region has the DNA TGTGCCACCAGTCGTCCCGTTGGGGGCCGTAGCAATCAGCCCCAGCATTTT.

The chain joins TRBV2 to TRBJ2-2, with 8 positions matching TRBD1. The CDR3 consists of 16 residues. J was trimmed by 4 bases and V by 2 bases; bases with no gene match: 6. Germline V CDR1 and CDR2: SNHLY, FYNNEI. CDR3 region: CASSETWTGSTGELFF. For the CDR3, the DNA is TGTGCCAGCAGTGAAACCTGGACAGGGTCCACCGGGGAGCTGTTTTTT.

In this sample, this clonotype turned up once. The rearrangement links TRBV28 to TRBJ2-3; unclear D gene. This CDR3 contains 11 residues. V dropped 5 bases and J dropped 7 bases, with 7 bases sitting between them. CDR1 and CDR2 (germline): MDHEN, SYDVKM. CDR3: CASSPSYTQYF. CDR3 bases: TGTGCCAGCAGTCCGTCGTATACGCAGTATTTT.